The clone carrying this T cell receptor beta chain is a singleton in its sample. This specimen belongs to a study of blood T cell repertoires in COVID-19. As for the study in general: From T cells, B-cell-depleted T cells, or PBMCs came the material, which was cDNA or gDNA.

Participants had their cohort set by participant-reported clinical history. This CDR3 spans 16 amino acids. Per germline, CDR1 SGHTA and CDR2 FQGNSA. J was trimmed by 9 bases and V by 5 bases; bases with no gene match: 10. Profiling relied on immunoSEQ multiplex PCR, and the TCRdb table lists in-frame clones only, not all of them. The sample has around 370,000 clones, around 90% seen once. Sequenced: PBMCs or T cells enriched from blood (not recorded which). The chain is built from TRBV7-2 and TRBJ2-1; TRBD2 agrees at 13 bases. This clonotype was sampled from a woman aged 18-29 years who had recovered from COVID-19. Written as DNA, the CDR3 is TGTGCCAGCAGCACGCATACTAGCGGGGGGGCCGGTGAGCAGTTCTTC. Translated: CASSTHTSGGAGEQFF.